This is a list of T cell receptor beta chains from one sample in a study of T cells in Graves' hyperthyroidism and ophthalmopathy. TCRdb independently ran MiXCR on the multiplex PCR reads; one entry per CDR3 protein. Of fewer than 400,000 distinct CDR3 sequences in the sample, 15% to 17% were seen once. Sequencing used blood. All receptors derive from a woman between 18 and 29 years old with Graves' hyperthyroidism that later progressed to Graves' ophthalmopathy. The CDR3 runs from the conserved cysteine through the conserved F or W.

V gene	J gene	CDR3 protein
TRBV6-2/TRBV6-3	TRBJ2-7	CASSYSHGSEQYF
TRBV20-1	TRBJ2-7	CSARDVAESYEQYF
TRBV11-2	TRBJ2-1	CASSSRDRGINEQFF
TRBV7-9	TRBJ1-1	CASSSGRRDTEAFF
TRBV24-1	TRBJ1-5	CATSDLLRDSDQPQHF
TRBV7-8	TRBJ2-1	CASSLSWSQDSYNEQFF
TRBV19	TRBJ1-4	CASSSWDRRSNEKLFF
TRBV28	TRBJ2-7	CASSGQGGDYEQYF
TRBV12-3/TRBV12-4	TRBJ2-1	CASTAAETDEQFF
TRBV28	TRBJ2-7	CASSLEVLLMGQYF
TRBV2	TRBJ2-5	CASSVDKTQYF
TRBV2	TRBJ2-1	CASTPSGVSEQFF
TRBV20-1	TRBJ2-5	CSANTGSQTQYF
TRBV27	TRBJ2-1	CASSPGQQNNEQFF
TRBV29-1	TRBJ2-1	CSASLDHEQFF
TRBV6-1	TRBJ2-3	CASSEVLTDTQYF
TRBV6-1	TRBJ2-3	CASSEAEGASDTQYF
TRBV30	TRBJ2-7	CAWRADSYEQYF